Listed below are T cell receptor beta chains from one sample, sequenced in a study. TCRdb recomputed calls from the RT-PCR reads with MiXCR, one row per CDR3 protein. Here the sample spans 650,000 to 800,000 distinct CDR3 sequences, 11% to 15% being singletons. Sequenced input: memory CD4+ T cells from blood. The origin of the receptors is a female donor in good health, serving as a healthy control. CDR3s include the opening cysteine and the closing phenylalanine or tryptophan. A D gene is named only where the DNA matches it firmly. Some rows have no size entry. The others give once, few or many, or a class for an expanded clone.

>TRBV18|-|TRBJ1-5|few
TGTGCCAGCTCCGAGCTCGACCCCGAAGAGGGCAATCAGCCCCAGCATTTT
CASSELDPEEGNQPQHF
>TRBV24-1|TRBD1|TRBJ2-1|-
TGTGCCACCAGTGACAGTCTAGGCAGGGGGATTAGGGATGAGCAGTTCTTC
CATSDSLGRGIRDEQFF
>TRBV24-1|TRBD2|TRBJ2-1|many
TGTGCCACCAGTGATAACCCCAGGGGTAGCGGGACCGACAATGAGCAGTTCTTC
CATSDNPRGSGTDNEQFF
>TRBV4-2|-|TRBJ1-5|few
TGTGCCAGCAGCCAAGATAGCCGAAGCAATCAGCCCCAGCATTTT
CASSQDSRSNQPQHF
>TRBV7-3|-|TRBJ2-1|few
TGTGCCAGCAGCTTAGGTCCGGCGTGGGAGCAGTTCTTC
CASSLGPAWEQFF
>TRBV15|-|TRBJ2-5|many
TGTGCCACCAGCAGAGTCGGCAGAAAAGAGACCCAGTACTTC
CATSRVGRKETQYF
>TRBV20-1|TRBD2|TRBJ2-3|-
TGCAGTGCTAGCCCACGGGGGCTAGCGGGGGGGACAGATACGCAGTATTTT
CSASPRGLAGGTDTQYF
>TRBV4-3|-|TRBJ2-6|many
TGCGCCAGCAGCCAAGCTTGGTCCTCTGGGGCCAACGTCCTGACTTTC
CASSQAWSSGANVLTF
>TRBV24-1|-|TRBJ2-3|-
TGTGCCACCGGCTCGGATCTTACAGATACGCAGTATTTT
CATGSDLTDTQYF
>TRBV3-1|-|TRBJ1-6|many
TGTGCCAGCAGCCAAAGGACGGGCAATTCACCCCTCCACTTT
CASSQRTGNSPLHF
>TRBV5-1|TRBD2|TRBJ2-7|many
TGCGCCAGCAGCTTGGCCGCGCTAGCGGGAGTGTACGAGCAGTACTTC
CASSLAALAGVYEQYF
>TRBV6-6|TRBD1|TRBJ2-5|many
TGTGCCAGCAGCCTCCGAGGGGGCTGGGAGACCCAGTACTTC
CASSLRGGWETQYF
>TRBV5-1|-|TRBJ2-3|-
TGCGCCAGCAGCTTGGGCACTTCCTACACAGATATGCAGTATTTT
CASSLGTSYTDMQYF
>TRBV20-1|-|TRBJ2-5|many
TGCAGTGCTAGAGATCTTTCGACCCAGTACTTC
CSARDLSTQYF
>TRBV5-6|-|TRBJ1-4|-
TGTGCCAGCAGCTTGGGGGGACGTGGGACTAATGAAAAACTGTTTTTT
CASSLGGRGTNEKLFF
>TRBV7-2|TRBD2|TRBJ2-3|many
TGTGCCAGCAGCTTAGATCGACTAGCGGTCACAGATACGCAGTATTTT
CASSLDRLAVTDTQYF
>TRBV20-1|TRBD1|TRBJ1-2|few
TGCAGTGCTGAGTTCCCGACAGGGAGCTATGGCTACACCTTC
CSAEFPTGSYGYTF
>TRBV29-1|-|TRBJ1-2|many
TGCAGCGTTGATTATGGCTACACCTTC
CSVDYGYTF
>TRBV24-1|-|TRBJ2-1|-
TGTGCCTCGACGGACGGGAACAATGAGCAGTTCTTC
CASTDGNNEQFF
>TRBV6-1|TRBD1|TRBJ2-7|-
TGTGCCAGCGGAGCCGGGACAGGGTTCTACGAGCAGTACTTC
CASGAGTGFYEQYF
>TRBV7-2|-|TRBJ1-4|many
TGTGCCAGCAGCCCGACGGCCGTCGGAAAACTGTTTTTT
CASSPTAVGKLFF
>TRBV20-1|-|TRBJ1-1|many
TGCAGTGCTAGACCGGGGGACTATAGGAACACTGAAGCTTTCTTT
CSARPGDYRNTEAFF
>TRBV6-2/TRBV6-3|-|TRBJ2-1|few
TGTGCCAGCAGCGATGGGACCACTACACAAGCTCAGTTCTTC
CASSDGTTTQAQFF
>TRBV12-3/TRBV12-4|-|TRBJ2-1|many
TGTGCCAGCAGTGAAGGGTCCTACAATGAGCAGTTCTTC
CASSEGSYNEQFF